This is a list of T cell receptor beta chains from one sample in a study of shared clonotypes between healthy human individuals. Assay used: immunoSEQ multiplex PCR; TCRdb lists only in-frame clones, some missing. Here the sample spans more than 1.2 million clones, 98% to 99% being singletons. Source material: naive CD4+ T cells sorted from blood. The receptor set was obtained from a man younger than 45 in good health. The conserved cysteine and the conserved F or W are not part of the CDR3 here. The order of the fields is J gene, V gene, CDR3 protein.

>TRBJ2-7|TRBV5-1
ASSPRGGANEQY
>TRBJ2-1|TRBV9
ASSVAATTYNEQF
>TRBJ2-1|TRBV5-4
ASSLRSGYYNEQF
>TRBJ1-2|TRBV27
ASRRDIPQAGYT
>TRBJ1-2|TRBV28
ASRQGNGYT
>TRBJ1-1|TRBV5-5
ASSWGLMNTEAF
>TRBJ2-1|TRBV28
ASNARRGGAYNEQF
>TRBJ2-1|TRBV11-2
ASSPRERLYNEQF
>TRBJ2-5|TRBV4-3
ASSQGSSGPRAQY
>TRBJ2-3|TRBV5-1
ASSLETGGPDTQY
>TRBJ2-7|TRBV5-1
ASSLVGSDYEQY
>TRBJ1-5|TRBV9
ASSVEAGGSPQH
>TRBJ2-2|TRBV5-1
ASSRDRGTGELF
>TRBJ2-2|TRBV4-3
ASSPRDRGGSGELF
>TRBJ2-4|TRBV7-2
ASSLPGNIQY
>TRBJ2-2|TRBV6-5
ASWARFTGELF
>TRBJ1-1|TRBV29-1
SVEWVGRAEAF
>TRBJ1-2|TRBV11-2
ASSLEGITLYGYT
>TRBJ2-1|TRBV19
ASSPLGGYNEQF